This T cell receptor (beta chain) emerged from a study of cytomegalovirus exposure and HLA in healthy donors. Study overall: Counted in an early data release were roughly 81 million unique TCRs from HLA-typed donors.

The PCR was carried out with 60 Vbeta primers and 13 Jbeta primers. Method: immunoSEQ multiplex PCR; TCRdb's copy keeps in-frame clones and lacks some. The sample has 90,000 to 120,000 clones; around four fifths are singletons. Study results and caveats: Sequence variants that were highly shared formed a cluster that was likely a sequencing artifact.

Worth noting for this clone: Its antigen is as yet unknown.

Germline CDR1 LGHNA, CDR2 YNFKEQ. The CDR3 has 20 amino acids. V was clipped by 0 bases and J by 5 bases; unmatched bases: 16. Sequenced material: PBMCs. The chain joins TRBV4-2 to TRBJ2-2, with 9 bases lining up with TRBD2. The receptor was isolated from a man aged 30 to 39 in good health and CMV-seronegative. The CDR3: CASSQDLTITLGLATGELFF. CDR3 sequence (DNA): TGTGCCAGCAGCCAAGATCTAACCATCACCCTGGGACTAGCAACCGGGGAGCTGTTTTTT.